The 5 T cell receptor beta chains given below trace back to one sample, sequenced in a study of blood T cells in healthy people across ages. A second PCR, run for about 6 to 11 cycles, used a sample-barcoded 5' primer plus a J-beta primer mix. MiXCR, run by TCRdb on the 5' RACE reads, gives a single entry per CDR3 protein. The sample records about 640,000 distinct CDR3 sequences, 58% being singletons. Sequencing was performed on blood. All receptors derive from a man in his fifties or sixties in good health.

The rearrangement links TRBV6-1 to TRBJ1-1, with TRBD1 identical over 10 bases. Germline CDR1 is MNHNS and CDR2 is SASEGT. The CDR3 is 15 residues long. V shed 5 bases, J shed 4 bases, and the junction held 7 bases outside the gene matches. CDR3 amino acids: CASSRTGGDGTEAFF. The DNA for the CDR3 is TGTGCCAGCAGTAGGACAGGGGGTGACGGCACTGAAGCTTTCTTT.

The genes are TRBV6-5 and TRBJ2-7; D possibly matches TRBD1 or TRBD2 (6 bases each). The CDR3 length is 15 residues. V was pared by 0 bases and J by 5 bases, with 14 bases between. Germline CDR1 is MNHEY and CDR2 is SVGAGI. The CDR3: CASSYSPPGADEQYF. CDR3 in DNA: TGTGCCAGCAGTTACTCGCCTCCGGGGGCGGACGAGCAGTACTTC.

J is TRBJ2-1 and V is TRBV7-2; tentatively, D is TRBD2 (7 bases). Trimming took 5 bases from V and 7 from J, leaving 24 bases between them. The germline CDR1 and CDR2 sequences are SGHTA and FQGNSA. The length of the CDR3 is 17 residues. The CDR3 DNA reads TGTGCCAGCAGCCTAGGGGCTGGGGGGGCGATGTTAAATGAGCAGTTCTTC. Protein: CASSLGAGGAMLNEQFF.

The chain has TRBV15 and TRBJ2-5; the D gene could be TRBD1 or TRBD2 (5 bases each). Germline CDR1 is LNHNV and CDR2 is YYDKDF (reference sequence). Trimming shortened V by 0 bases and J by 5 bases, and 13 bases separated the two germline ends. CDR3 size: 15 residues. The CDR3 loop reads CATSRDRDGRETQYF. DNA for the CDR3: TGTGCCACCAGCAGAGATCGGGACGGACGGGAGACCCAGTACTTC.

The chain joins TRBV10-3 to TRBJ2-5; D possibly uses TRBD1 or TRBD2 (5 bases each). The CDR3 length is 16 residues. Germline loops: CDR1 ENHRY, CDR2 SYGVKD. V lost 3 bases and J 2 bases, leaving 16 bases between the germline ends. In DNA form, the CDR3 reads TGTGCCATCAGTGACTTCGACGGGGCCCATCAAGAGACCCAGTACTTC. It translates to CAISDFDGAHQETQYF.